This entry lists 23 T cell receptor beta chains sequenced from one sample in a study of cytomegalovirus exposure and HLA in healthy donors. PCR amplification relied on 60 Vbeta primers (plus 13 Jbeta primers). TCRdb keeps only in-frame clones here, not all; method: immunoSEQ multiplex PCR. This table has roughly 160,000 clones, roughly 74% appearing once. The specimen was PBMCs. These TCRs come from a woman between 40 and 50 years old in good health and CMV-seropositive.

This clone showed up just a few times. J is TRBJ1-1 and V is TRBV2, with D unresolved. The CDR3 runs 12 residues. Germline values: CDR1 SNHLY, CDR2 FYNNEI. The V gene lost 5 bases and the J gene lost 0 bases, with 4 bases spanning the gap. The CDR3: CASSTMNTEAFF. In DNA form, the CDR3 reads TGTGCCAGCAGTACAATGAACACTGAAGCTTTCTTT.

This chain connects TRBV19 to TRBJ2-2; 15 bases map to TRBD2. Germline CDR1 is LNHDA and CDR2 is SQIVND (reference sequence). This CDR3 comprises 17 residues. V shed 4 bases and J 5 bases; nucleotides not matched to a gene: 5. The CDR3 is CASSNLGLAGGTGELFF. CDR3 in DNA: TGTGCCAGTAGTAACTTAGGACTAGCGGGAGGGACCGGGGAGCTGTTTTTT.

V usage is TRBV4-2 and J usage is TRBJ1-1; 7 positions agree with TRBD1. The CDR3 loop spans 13 amino acids. Per the germline V gene, CDR1 is LGHNA and CDR2 is YNFKEQ. After removal of 1 base from V and 7 bases from J, the junction contained 3 bases not matched to a gene. CDR3 nucleotide sequence: TGTGCCAGCAGCCAAGCCGACAGGGATGAAGCTTTCTTT. As protein: CASSQADRDEAFF.

The chain is built from TRBV19 and TRBJ2-1; weak D call: TRBD1 (5 bases). V was cut by 6 bases and J by 4 bases, with 10 bases left in between. Germline V gene sequence: CDR1 LNHDA, CDR2 SQIVND (reference sequence). The CDR3 sequence is 13 residues long. CDR3: CASRPTEYNEQFF. CDR3 nucleotide sequence: TGTGCCAGTAGACCGACAGAGTACAATGAGCAGTTCTTC.

This sequence joins TRBV7-2 and TRBJ2-3; 7 bases fit TRBD2. Trimming took 1 base from V and 7 from J; bases not matched to a gene: 8. CDR3 length equals 15 residues. CDR1 is SGHTA and CDR2 is FQGNSA in the germline V gene. CDR3: CASSLGAGVGNTQYF. CDR3 DNA: TGTGCCAGCAGCTTAGGGGCGGGAGTAGGGAATACGCAGTATTTT.

There are a few counts of this clone. V and J are TRBV10-1 and TRBJ2-3; possible D gene TRBD2, 6 bases. The CDR3 extends over 14 amino acids. The ends were cut back, 5 bases at V and 0 bases at J, with 9 bases in the middle. Germline CDR1 is WNHNN and CDR2 is SYGVQD (reference sequence). The CDR3 bases are TGCGCCAGCAGTAGGGACTTGAGCACAGATACGCAGTATTTT. Residues: CASSRDLSTDTQYF.

This chain connects TRBV4-1 to TRBJ2-1; D uncertain. CDR3 length equals 11 residues. Trimming left V 0 bases short and J 9 bases short, with 3 bases between. Germline V lookup: CDR1 MGHRA, CDR2 YSYEKL. The CDR3 protein is CASSQDSEQFF. The DNA of the CDR3 is TGCGCCAGCAGCCAAGATAGTGAGCAGTTCTTC.

With respect to this clone: The junction shows a germline mismatch at one end, possibly a read error. This chain joins TRBV28 and TRBJ2-7; maybe TRBD2 (7 bases). The CDR3 length is 15 residues. Germline-derived CDR1 and CDR2 are MDHEN and SYDVKM. This chain's CDR3 is CASSFGVGGAGGIRF. The CDR3 DNA follows: TGTGCCAGCAGTTTCGGAGTAGGGGGGGCTGGCGGGATTCGGTTC.

This clone was seen once. This chain links TRBV29-1 with TRBJ1-5, with TRBD1 matching over 10 bases. CDR1 and CDR2 (germline): SQVTM, ANQGSEA. CDR3 length: 14 amino acids. V trimming: 6 bases; J trimming: 3 bases; junction bases outside the gene matches: 5. The CDR3 sequence: CSVATGGPNQPQHF. CDR3 bases: TGCAGCGTGGCGACAGGGGGCCCCAATCAGCCCCAGCATTTT.

This clone was seen a handful of times. This chain connects TRBV6-5 to TRBJ1-1; the D gene is possibly TRBD1 (6 bases). Germline lookup yields CDR1 MNHEY and CDR2 SVGAGI. V was shortened by 9 bases and J by 2 bases, with 13 bases between the two germline ends. There are 13 residues in the CDR3. The CDR3 region is CARRGADNTEAFF. The CDR3 nucleotides read TGTGCCAGGCGGGGGGCAGACAACACTGAAGCTTTCTTT.

The gene calls are TRBV6-5 and TRBJ2-5; 8 nucleotides match TRBD2. Trimming removed 10 bases from V and 4 bases from J; junction bases left unmatched: 5. Per the germline V gene, CDR1 is MNHEY and CDR2 is SVGAGI. This CDR3 has 12 residues. The CDR3 here is CATNGGGETQYF. CDR3 sequence (DNA): TGTGCCACCAACGGGGGGGGAGAGACCCAGTACTTC.

The J gene is TRBJ1-4, the V gene TRBV7-9; 7 bases match TRBD1. There are 18 residues in the CDR3. CDR1 is SEHNR, CDR2 FQNEAQ, per germline (reference sequence). V trimming: 1 base; J trimming: 6 bases; junction bases outside the gene matches: 14. CDR3 nucleotide sequence: TGTGCCAGCAGCTTAGGGACCCATGCCGACAGGGCGTATGAAAAACTGTTTTTT. It yields the protein CASSLGTHADRAYEKLFF.

The chain links TRBV2 to TRBJ1-1, with 7 bases fitting TRBD1. This CDR3 is 12 amino acids long. V shed 7 bases and J 6 bases; nucleotides not matched to a gene: 5. In germline, CDR1 is SNHLY, CDR2 FYNNEI. DNA of the CDR3: TGTGCCAGCATGGAACAGGGGCCTGAAGCTTTCTTT. Translation gives CASMEQGPEAFF.

J is TRBJ2-5 and V is TRBV10-2; maybe TRBD1 (6 bases). The CDR3 extends over 15 amino acids. Germline assignment: CDR1 WSHSY and CDR2 SAAADI. The V end lost 7 bases, the J end lost 1 base, and 16 bases lay between the germline ends. CDR3 sequence (DNA): TGCGCCAGCACGGGTCACCGGACAGTCCAAGAGACCCAGTACTTC. It is translated as CASTGHRTVQETQYF.

The chain employs TRBV9 and TRBJ2-1; 8 bases are shared with TRBD2. The length of the CDR3 is 15 residues. Germline CDR1 SGDLS, CDR2 YYNGEE. J gave up 9 bases and V 1 base, and 9 bases lay outside the gene matches. The CDR3 DNA is TGTGCCAGCAGCGTAACCAGCGGGAGTATCGCTGAGCAGTTCTTC. This codes for CASSVTSGSIAEQFF.

The rearrangement uses TRBV9 and TRBJ2-3, with 9 bases aligning to TRBD2. This CDR3 comprises 16 residues. V trimming: 3 bases; J trimming: 3 bases; junction bases outside the gene matches: 8. Germline V lookup: CDR1 SGDLS, CDR2 YYNGEE. The CDR3 region has the DNA TGTGCCAGCAGCGCAACAGTGGCGGGAGGGACAGATACGCAGTATTTT. This codes for CASSATVAGGTDTQYF.

The CDR3 spells CSVTAGGLRTDTQYF. The CDR3 nucleotides read TGCAGCGTTACGGCGGGAGGGCTCCGCACAGATACGCAGTATTTT. The chain employs TRBV29-1 and TRBJ2-3; 9 bases agree with TRBD2. V lost 5 bases and J lost 1; bases outside the gene matches: 7. The CDR3 consists of 15 residues. CDR1 and CDR2 from the germline V gene are SQVTM and ANQGSEA.

In the case of this clone: The junction does not match germline at one end; this may be a read error. The chain couples TRBV11-2 to TRBJ2-7; no reliable D call. CDR1 and CDR2 (germline): SGHAT, FQNNGV. The CDR3 is 13 amino acids. The CDR3: CASSLGPRLEQYF. In DNA form, the CDR3 reads TGTGCCAGCAGTTTAGGACCCAGGTTAGAGCAGTACTTC.

The rearrangement links TRBV2 to TRBJ1-2; 11 bases are a match to TRBD1. The CDR3 is 15 amino acids. The V gene's germline CDR1 is SNHLY and CDR2 FYNNEI. V was clipped by 3 bases and J by 4 bases; unmatched bases: 4. CDR3 nucleotide sequence: TGTGCCAGCAGTGAGGGGACAGGGGGACTCTATGGCTACACCTTC. Residues: CASSEGTGGLYGYTF.

The chain joins TRBV19 to TRBJ2-6; 8 bases agree with TRBD1. Germline CDR1 LNHDA, CDR2 SQIVND (reference sequence). Trimming removed 8 bases from V and 2 bases from J; junction bases left unmatched: 5. CDR3 length: 15 residues. The CDR3 sequence is CASRPTGAGANVLTF. CDR3 bases: TGTGCCAGTCGACCGACAGGGGCTGGGGCCAACGTCCTGACTTTC.

The genes are TRBV28 and TRBJ1-4; perhaps TRBD1 as D (5 bases). V lost 3 bases and J 3 bases, leaving 8 bases between the germline ends. This CDR3 is 14 amino acids long. Germline-derived CDR1 and CDR2 are MDHEN and SYDVKM. The CDR3 is CASSFAGSNEKLFF. The CDR3 coding sequence is TGTGCCAGCAGTTTCGCAGGGTCTAATGAAAAACTGTTTTTT.

The CDR3 nucleotides are TGTGCCAGTAGTATAGGCGGTCAGCCCCAGCATTTT. It is translated as CASSIGGQPQHF. The gene calls are TRBV19 and TRBJ1-5; D is uncertain. V gave up 1 base and J gave up 6 bases, with 4 bases separating them. Per germline, CDR1 LNHDA and CDR2 SQIVND (reference sequence). The CDR3 is 12 residues long. Complete variable domain (other parts from reference TRBV19 and TRBJ1-5): DGGITQSPKYLFRKEGQNVTLSCEQNLNHDAMYWYRQDPGQGLRLIYYSQIVNDFQKGDIAEGYSVSREKKESFPLTVTSAQKNPTAFYLCASSIGGQPQHFGDGTRLSIL.

The sample holds one count of this clone. This chain connects TRBV15 to TRBJ1-6; unclear D gene. V was shortened by 5 bases and J by 11 bases, with 10 bases between the two germline ends. In germline, CDR1 is LNHNV, CDR2 YYDKDF (reference sequence). The CDR3 runs 12 residues. CDR3 in DNA: TGTGCCACCAGCGCCGCGGGCCCACCCCTCCACTTT. It encodes CATSAAGPPLHF.